This T cell receptor beta chain was captured by sequencing in a study of blood T cell repertoires in COVID-19. Study context: Material from acute and convalescent COVID-19 was sourced from the United States, Italy and Spain. Sources were T cells, B-cell-depleted T cells, or PBMCs; the material itself was cDNA or gDNA.

Trimming removed 2 bases from V and 4 bases from J; junction bases left unmatched: 3. Germline V lookup: CDR1 SQVTM, CDR2 ANQGSEA. This CDR3 comprises 14 residues. Original methodology: Reference gene primer amplification gave nucleated cell count estimates. The assay was immunoSEQ multiplex PCR, and TCRdb's table has in-frame clones only and misses some. For V, J and clone size, that table is used; D and trimming come from the DNA. This sample has under 95,000 clones, with around nine tenths found just once. The genes are TRBV29-1 and TRBJ1-5; 9 bases agree with TRBD1. Sequenced: peripheral blood. The receptor comes from a man aged 55 to 70 with acute or convalescent COVID-19. CDR3 sequence (DNA): TGCAGCGTTGAAACGGGACAGGGTAATCAGCCCCAGCATTTT. It encodes CSVETGQGNQPQHF. The full variable domain, with the rest looked up from reference TRBV29-1 and TRBJ1-5, is SAVISQKPSRDICQRGTSLTIQCQVDSQVTMMFWYRQQPGQSLTLIATANQGSEATYESGFVIDKFPISRPNLTFSTLTVSNMSPEDSSIYLCSVETGQGNQPQHFGDGTRLSIL.